The clone carrying this T cell receptor (beta chain) was seen many times. Its antigen is currently unknown. TCRdb independently ran MiXCR on the reads; one entry per CDR3 protein. This sample has under 350,000 distinct CDR3 sequences, with roughly a tenth found just once. This entry comes from a study of T cell repertoires in cytomegalovirus infection. Overall study context: CMV infection plus the matching HLA type was flagged by public TCR beta signatures. Study-level results: Dominating the ex vivo response were TCR beta clonotypes that were CMV-specific and HLA-C-restricted. Identification of carriers of CMV plus the relevant HLA was achieved through cumulative public TCR beta family frequency.

V shed 5 bases and J shed 4 bases, with 14 bases lying between them. This CDR3 is 14 amino acids long. The germline CDR1 and CDR2 sequences are SGHVS and FNYEAQ. The chain carries TRBV7-6 and TRBJ1-1; D may be TRBD1 (6 bases). This sequence was found in a human donor in good health (CMV status not recorded). Some clones in this sample may be carry-over from other donors' samples. The sequencing sample was made of PBMCs. The CDR3 DNA follows: TGTGCCAGCAGCAGTGACAGGTTTGCCACTGAAGCTTTCTTT. Translating it yields CASSSDRFATEAFF.